One sample yielded the 9 T cell receptor beta chains listed below, sequenced in a study of CD8 T cells in Susac syndrome. Reverse transcription used roughly 0.5 to 1 ug RNA and random hexamers. Each CDR3 protein is one row after TCRdb ran MiXCR on the immunoSEQ multiplex PCR reads. The top ten clones hold more than 0.15% of a sample with some 130,000 distinct CDR3 sequences, 95% of them seen once. The sample consisted of CD8+ T cells from PBMCs. The receptors were sampled from a human donor with Susac syndrome.

J is TRBJ2-7 and V is TRBV19; D remains ambiguous. Germline V lookup: CDR1 LNHDA, CDR2 SQIVND (reference sequence). V lost 6 bases, J lost 2 bases, and 17 bases lay in between. The length of the CDR3 is 15 residues. CDR3 bases: TGTGCCAGTAGGATCGGTTATGGAGAAACCTACGAGCAGTACTTC. This translates into CASRIGYGETYEQYF. The complete variable domain, with remaining parts taken from reference TRBV19 and TRBJ2-7, reads DGGITQSPKYLFRKEGQNVTLSCEQNLNHDAMYWYRQDPGQGLRLIYYSQIVNDFQKGDIAEGYSVSREKKESFPLTVTSAQKNPTAFYLCASRIGYGETYEQYFGPGTRLTVT.

V usage is TRBV27 and J usage is TRBJ2-2; no definite D call. Trimming pared 8 bases from V and 6 bases from J, leaving 22 bases between. CDR3 size: 16 residues. Germline V gene sequence: CDR1 MNHEY, CDR2 SMNVEV (reference sequence). CDR3 nucleotides: TGTGCCAGCGGACGCAGCCCCCTGGCAGTACCCGGGGAGCTGTTTTTT. Its protein is CASGRSPLAVPGELFF.

In its sample, this clonotype was seen once. The chain has TRBV4-1 and TRBJ2-7, with 7 nucleotides matching TRBD1. V shed 0 bases and J 4 bases; nucleotides not matched to a gene: 6. In germline, CDR1 is MGHRA, CDR2 YSYEKL. This CDR3 region has 15 residues. Here the CDR3 reads CASSQETGTSYEQYF. The CDR3 nucleotides are TGCGCCAGCAGCCAAGAGACAGGGACAAGTTACGAGCAGTACTTC.

The V call is TRBV4-1, the J call TRBJ2-7, with a possible D match to TRBD2 (5 bases). The CDR3 contains 15 residues. V was cut by 1 base and J by 2 bases, with 12 bases left in between. Germline V gene lookup returns CDR1 MGHRA and CDR2 YSYEKL. The DNA for the CDR3 is TGCGCCAGCAGCCAAGGGAGGCCTAGAACCTACGAGCAGTACTTC. This sequence encodes CASSQGRPRTYEQYF.

This chain connects TRBV11-2 to TRBJ2-7; D may be TRBD2 (6 bases). CDR3 length equals 16 residues. Trimming cost V 1 base and J 4 bases, with 17 bases left between them. Germline loops: CDR1 SGHAT, CDR2 FQNNGV. CDR3 sequence (DNA): TGTGCCAGCAGCTTAGGCCTAGGTGGGAGCGGGTACGAGCAGTACTTC. Its translation is CASSLGLGGSGYEQYF.

The V gene is TRBV5-1, the J gene TRBJ2-7; tentatively, D is TRBD1 or TRBD2 (6 bases each). V was clipped by 4 bases and J by 5 bases, with 10 bases between them. This CDR3 is built from 12 residues. Germline CDR1 and CDR2: SGHRS and YFSETQ. CDR3 coding DNA: TGCGCCAGCAGCCGGGGGCTAAACGAGCAGTACTTC. This gives the protein CASSRGLNEQYF.

V is TRBV28 and J is TRBJ2-6; D is unresolved. The CDR3 extends over 17 amino acids. Trimming stripped 3 bases from V and 0 bases from J, with 12 bases between. Per the germline V gene, CDR1 is MDHEN and CDR2 is SYDVKM. The CDR3 here is CASSFIGEISGANVLTF. The CDR3 bases are TGTGCCAGCAGTTTCATTGGTGAAATCTCTGGGGCCAACGTCCTGACTTTC. Using reference TRBV28 and TRBJ2-6 for the parts outside the CDR3, the full variable domain is DVKVTQSSRYLVKRTGEKVFLECVQDMDHENMFWYRQDPGLGLRLIYFSYDVKMKEKGDIPEGYSVSREKKERFSLILESASTNQTSMYLCASSFIGEISGANVLTFGAGSRLTVL.

This clonotype was seen only a few times. The chain links TRBV9 to TRBJ1-1; D unclear. In germline, CDR1 is SGDLS, CDR2 YYNGEE. The CDR3 runs to 13 residues. The V gene lost 0 bases and the J gene lost 1 base, with 4 bases spanning the gap. CDR3 sequence reads: CASSVEGNTEAFF. CDR3 DNA: TGTGCCAGCAGCGTAGAGGGGAACACTGAAGCTTTCTTT. Looking up the rest from reference TRBV9 and TRBJ1-1 gives the full variable domain: DSGVTQTPKHLITATGQRVTLRCSPRSGDLSVYWYQQSLDQGLQFLIQYYNGEERAKGNILERFSAQQFPDLHSELNLSSLELGDSALYFCASSVEGNTEAFFGQGTRLTVV.

This sequence joins TRBV4-1 and TRBJ2-7; 7 bases are a match to TRBD2. Germline V lookup: CDR1 MGHRA, CDR2 YSYEKL. This CDR3 contains 14 residues. V lost 0 bases to trimming and J lost 6 bases; unmatched junction nucleotides: 5. CDR3 region: CASSQDPGGGEQYF. The CDR3 region has the DNA TGCGCCAGCAGCCAAGATCCGGGGGGTGGCGAGCAGTACTTC.